This TCR beta chain originates from a study of cytomegalovirus exposure and HLA in healthy donors. About the study: A prior study identified 117 million unique TCR beta sequences from about 200 million T cells. Some 85 million unique TCRs, all from HLA-typed donors, were included in an early release of the data. Study-wide results and caveats: Common viral pathogens were later found to be apparently linked to several of the most significant clusters. Specificity of three CMV-associated chains for CMV antigens was verified in vitro.

About this clone: What it binds is not known. Other DNA sequences from this sample encode an identical CDR3 as well.

The V gene lost 1 base and the J gene lost 6 bases, with 8 bases spanning the gap. The CDR3 length is 13 residues. Germline values: CDR1 LNHNV, CDR2 YYDKDF (reference sequence). PCR amplification relied on 60 Vbeta primers (plus 13 Jbeta primers). Clones were read by immunoSEQ multiplex PCR, and TCRdb kept only the in-frame ones, dropping some. The sample yields some 98,000 clones, about three quarters seen once. The receptor's source is a man in his forties in good health and CMV-seronegative. Sequencing was carried out using PBMCs. J is TRBJ2-3 and V is TRBV15; TRBD2 is a possible D gene (5 bases). CDR3 nucleotide sequence: TGTGCCACCAGCAGAGGAGGGTCGGATACGCAGTATTTT. Protein product: CATSRGGSDTQYF.